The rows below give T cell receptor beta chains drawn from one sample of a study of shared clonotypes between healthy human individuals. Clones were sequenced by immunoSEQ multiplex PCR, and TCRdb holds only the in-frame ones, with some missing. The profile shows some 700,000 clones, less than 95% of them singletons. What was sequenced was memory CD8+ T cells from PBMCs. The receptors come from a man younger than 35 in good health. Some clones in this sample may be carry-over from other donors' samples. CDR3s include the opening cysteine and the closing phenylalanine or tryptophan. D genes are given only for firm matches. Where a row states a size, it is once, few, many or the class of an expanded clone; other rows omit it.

DNA: TGCAGCGTTGAGGGGGGGCGGCTGAGCAATGAGCAGTTCTTC
CDR3: CSVEGGRLSNEQFF
D: -
V: TRBV29-1
J: TRBJ2-1
size: -

DNA: TGTGCCAGCAGCCCCGGGGGACAGTCGGGGGAGGCCCAGTACTTC
CDR3: CASSPGGQSGEAQYF
D: -
V: TRBV13
J: TRBJ2-5
size: -

DNA: TGTGCCAGCACCTGGTTTGGGGCGAACACAGATACGCAGTATTTT
CDR3: CASTWFGANTDTQYF
D: -
V: TRBV6-5
J: TRBJ2-3
size: -

DNA: TGTGCCAGCAGCTCGGACGGACTACGCGAGCAGTACTTC
CDR3: CASSSDGLREQYF
D: -
V: TRBV7-8
J: TRBJ2-7
size: -

DNA: TGTGCCAGCAGCTTAGGGCGGGGAAATAACTATGGCTACACCTTC
CDR3: CASSLGRGNNYGYTF
D: -
V: TRBV7-9
J: TRBJ1-2
size: -

DNA: TGTGCCAGCAGTTGGATGGGGGAAAGACGGATTAACTATGGCTACACCTTC
CDR3: CASSWMGERRINYGYTF
D: -
V: TRBV28
J: TRBJ1-2
size: -

DNA: TGCAGCGTTAGCGGGACAGGGAGCGGCGATGAGCAGTTCTTC
CDR3: CSVSGTGSGDEQFF
D: TRBD1
V: TRBV29-1
J: TRBJ2-1
size: -

DNA: TGTGCCAGCAGCTTAGGGGCTAGCAGTGGGTACGAGCAGTACTTC
CDR3: CASSLGASSGYEQYF
D: -
V: TRBV7-8
J: TRBJ2-7
size: -

DNA: TGTGCCAGCAACAACTACTTGGGACTAGCGGGAGTTCTTGGCTCCTACAATGAGCAGTTCTTC
CDR3: CASNNYLGLAGVLGSYNEQFF
D: -
V: TRBV21-1
J: TRBJ2-1
size: once

DNA: TGTGCCAGCTCACCACCGAACCGCTCTGGGGCCAACGTCCTGACTTTC
CDR3: CASSPPNRSGANVLTF
D: -
V: TRBV18
J: TRBJ2-6
size: -

DNA: TGTGCCAGCTCACAGACCCTCCAAGAGACCCAGTACTTC
CDR3: CASSQTLQETQYF
D: -
V: TRBV28
J: TRBJ2-5
size: once

DNA: TGTGCCAGCAGCCAGCTGACGGACACTGAAGCTTTCTTT
CDR3: CASSQLTDTEAFF
D: -
V: TRBV9
J: TRBJ1-1
size: once

DNA: TGTGCCAGCAGTTTATCGGGTTTTGAGCAGTTCTTC
CDR3: CASSLSGFEQFF
D: -
V: TRBV27
J: TRBJ2-1
size: -

DNA: TGTGTGGAGGGCGACACTGAAGCTTTCTTT
CDR3: CVEGDTEAFF
D: -
V: TRBV6-1
J: TRBJ1-1
size: few

DNA: TGTGCCAGCAGCACAGGGTTTTCCGGCGTCACTGAAGCTTTCTTT
CDR3: CASSTGFSGVTEAFF
D: -
V: TRBV7-2
J: TRBJ1-1
size: -

DNA: TGTGCCAGCAGCGAAACCAGGGGCCCCTCTGGAAACACCATATATTTT
CDR3: CASSETRGPSGNTIYF
D: -
V: TRBV9
J: TRBJ1-3
size: -

DNA: TGTGCCAGCAGCACTACCGACCGCTATGGCTACACCTTC
CDR3: CASSTTDRYGYTF
D: -
V: TRBV9
J: TRBJ1-2
size: -

DNA: TGTGCCACAATGACCGGGACAGGGGGGTACGAGCAGTACTTC
CDR3: CATMTGTGGYEQYF
D: TRBD1
V: TRBV19
J: TRBJ2-7
size: -

DNA: TGCGCCAGCAGCTACCGGGGGGGAGCGAATGGCTACACCTTC
CDR3: CASSYRGGANGYTF
D: -
V: TRBV5-1
J: TRBJ1-2
size: -

DNA: TGTGCCAGCAGCTTAGATCCCCAGGATCAGCCCCAGCATTTT
CDR3: CASSLDPQDQPQHF
D: -
V: TRBV11-2
J: TRBJ1-5
size: -

DNA: TGTGCCAGCAGTTATTCACAGGAAGCGTACGAGCAGTACTTC
CDR3: CASSYSQEAYEQYF
D: -
V: TRBV6-5
J: TRBJ2-7
size: -

DNA: TGTGCCAAATCTCGACTAGCTTCTGAAACCGGGGAGCTGTTTTTT
CDR3: CAKSRLASETGELFF
D: TRBD2
V: TRBV2
J: TRBJ2-2
size: -

DNA: TGTGCCAGCAGCTTAGTTCAGGGAAAAAACATTCAGTACTTC
CDR3: CASSLVQGKNIQYF
D: -
V: TRBV7-9
J: TRBJ2-4
size: -

DNA: TGCAGCGTTGAACAGGGGGCGAACACTGAAGCTTTCTTT
CDR3: CSVEQGANTEAFF
D: TRBD1
V: TRBV29-1
J: TRBJ1-1
size: few

DNA: TGTGCCAGCAGTTTATTGGGTGACACTGAAGCTTTCTTT
CDR3: CASSLLGDTEAFF
D: -
V: TRBV27
J: TRBJ1-1
size: -

DNA: TGTGCCAGCAGCCAAGGGATAGGTCGGAGTATTACGCAGTATTTT
CDR3: CASSQGIGRSITQYF
D: -
V: TRBV14
J: TRBJ2-3
size: -

DNA: TGTGCCAGCAGTTTCGGCAGTGGGGGCACAGATACGCAGTATTTT
CDR3: CASSFGSGGTDTQYF
D: -
V: TRBV28
J: TRBJ2-3
size: -

DNA: TGTGCCAGCAGCCCCGGCAGGTTCGACGAGCAGTACTTC
CDR3: CASSPGRFDEQYF
D: -
V: TRBV13
J: TRBJ2-7
size: -

DNA: TGTGCCAGCAGTTACTTGGGGGGCTACACCTTC
CDR3: CASSYLGGYTF
D: -
V: TRBV6-6
J: TRBJ1-2
size: -

DNA: TGCGCCAGCAGCCAGGCCGGACTAGCGGAGCAGTTCTTC
CDR3: CASSQAGLAEQFF
D: TRBD2
V: TRBV4-1
J: TRBJ2-1
size: -

DNA: TGTGCCTGGAGTGTACGGAGGGGTCCGGATGAAAAACTGTTTTTT
CDR3: CAWSVRRGPDEKLFF
D: -
V: TRBV30
J: TRBJ1-4
size: -

DNA: TGTGCCAGCTCACCCCCCCGCTCCTACGAGCAGTACTTC
CDR3: CASSPPRSYEQYF
D: -
V: TRBV18
J: TRBJ2-7
size: -

DNA: TGTGCCAGTAGTATCTCTGGGCTAGCGAGGTACACCGGGGAGCTGTTTTTT
CDR3: CASSISGLARYTGELFF
D: -
V: TRBV19
J: TRBJ2-2
size: -

DNA: TGTGCCTGGAGTAGCGGGTCTGGGAGGAACATTCAGTACTTC
CDR3: CAWSSGSGRNIQYF
D: -
V: TRBV30
J: TRBJ2-4
size: -

DNA: TGCGCCAGCAGTGAGTCTAGGCCGTCTGGGGCCAACGTCCTGACTTTC
CDR3: CASSESRPSGANVLTF
D: -
V: TRBV10-2
J: TRBJ2-6
size: -

DNA: TGCAGTATCAAGGCCATACGGGACGAGCAGTACTTC
CDR3: CSIKAIRDEQYF
D: -
V: TRBV29-1
J: TRBJ2-7
size: -

DNA: TGTGCCAGCAGTTTAGCAGTGCGCTCCTACGAGCAGTACTTC
CDR3: CASSLAVRSYEQYF
D: -
V: TRBV27
J: TRBJ2-7
size: -